These T cell receptor beta chains were read from a single sample in a study of a mutant IDH1 vaccine in newly diagnosed glioma. Generated by immunoSEQ multiplex PCR, the TCRdb table keeps only in-frame clones and is missing some. The data show 40,000 or so clones, 78% seen once. The input for sequencing was PBMCs, taken from a glioma patient treated with radiotherapy, temozolomide or both. These receptors all come from a man in his forties with glioma. Some clones in this sample may be carry-over from other donors' samples. The CDR3 runs from the conserved cysteine through the conserved F or W. The D gene is left open where the match is weak. Size is stated for part of the rows, as once, few or many counts, or as a class when the clone is expanded.

j_call | d_call | v_call | clone_size | cdr3_aa | cdr3_nt
TRBJ1-5 | . | TRBV2 | . | CASAWREAGNQPQHF | TGTGCCAGCGCCTGGCGGGAAGCAGGCAATCAGCCCCAGCATTTT
TRBJ1-2 | TRBD1 | TRBV4-3 | . | CASSRLGQGENYGYTF | TGCGCCAGCAGCCGACTGGGACAGGGGGAGAACTATGGCTACACCTTC
TRBJ2-5 | . | TRBV19 | . | CASSIRPQVEETQYF | TGTGCCAGTAGTATACGACCGCAGGTGGAAGAGACCCAGTACTTC
TRBJ1-5 | . | TRBV5-8 | . | CASSRDTNQPQHF | TGTGCCAGCAGCCGGGACACCAATCAGCCCCAGCATTTT
TRBJ2-3 | . | TRBV5-1 | . | CASSLALGAGDTQYF | TGCGCCAGCAGCTTGGCCCTAGGGGCAGGTGATACGCAGTATTTT
TRBJ2-1 | . | TRBV19 | . | CASSISLSNEQFF | TGTGCCAGTAGTATTTCTCTAAGTAATGAGCAGTTCTTC
TRBJ1-6 | . | TRBV7-2 | . | CASRLAGNTLHF | TGTGCCAGCAGGCTTGCGGGTAACACCCTCCACTTT
TRBJ2-5 | TRBD1 | TRBV5-6 | . | CASRPTGGEETQYF | TGTGCCAGCAGGCCCACAGGGGGCGAAGAGACCCAGTACTTC
TRBJ2-3 | . | TRBV6-1 | once | CASRTGLLPTDTQYF | TGTGCCAGCAGAACGGGACTCCTCCCCACAGATACGCAGTATTTT
TRBJ2-3 | TRBD2 | TRBV5-4 | . | CASSSRTSGDVDTQYF | TGTGCCAGCAGCTCCCGGACTAGCGGGGACGTCGATACGCAGTATTTT
TRBJ1-6 | . | TRBV30 | once | CAWSFRGADNSPLHF | TGTGCCTGGAGTTTTAGGGGCGCGGATAATTCACCCCTCCACTTT
TRBJ2-3 | . | TRBV5-1 | . | CASSSGVGFTDTQYF | TGCGCCAGCAGCTCGGGGGTGGGGTTCACAGATACGCAGTATTTT
TRBJ2-5 | . | TRBV14 | . | CASSQRGGVLETQYF | TGTGCCAGCAGCCAAAGAGGGGGAGTATTAGAGACCCAGTACTTC
TRBJ2-6 | . | TRBV6-5 | . | CASGSQLSGANVLTF | TGTGCCAGCGGCTCACAGCTCTCTGGGGCCAACGTCCTGACTTTC
TRBJ2-3 | . | TRBV29-1 | once | CSVGLGSSDTQYF | TGCAGCGTTGGGTTGGGTTCTTCAGATACGCAGTATTTT
TRBJ2-3 | . | TRBV30 | . | CAWGEGADTQYF | TGTGCCTGGGGAGAAGGTGCAGATACGCAGTATTTT
TRBJ2-4 | . | TRBV30 | . | CAWSVRGVLAKNIQYF | TGTGCCTGGAGTGTACGAGGGGTCTTAGCCAAAAACATTCAGTACTTC
TRBJ2-3 | TRBD2 | TRBV5-1 | . | CASGPSGGPSTDTQYF | TGCGCCAGCGGACCTAGCGGGGGGCCCAGCACAGATACGCAGTATTTT
TRBJ2-2 | . | TRBV9 | . | CASSVGMGIGELFF | TGTGCCAGCAGCGTAGGGATGGGGATCGGGGAGCTGTTTTTT
TRBJ1-3 | . | TRBV4-1 | . | CASSHGRDSGNTIYF | TGCGCCAGCAGCCACGGCAGGGATTCGGGAAACACCATATATTTT
TRBJ1-1 | . | TRBV5-6 | few | CASSLYTEAFF | TGTGCCAGCAGCTTGTACACTGAAGCTTTCTTT
TRBJ1-1 | . | TRBV5-5 | . | CASSWDPGDTEAFF | TGTGCCAGCAGCTGGGACCCCGGGGACACTGAAGCTTTCTTT
TRBJ2-2 | . | TRBV2 | . | CASSPENTGELFF | TGTGCCAGCTCGCCGGAAAACACCGGGGAGCTGTTTTTT
TRBJ1-1 | . | TRBV27 | . | CASSIDRNTEAFF | TGTGCCAGCAGTATCGACAGAAACACTGAAGCTTTCTTT
TRBJ1-2 | . | TRBV7-2 | few | CASEREGGYGYTF | TGTGCCAGCGAACGCGAGGGGGGTTATGGCTACACCTTC
TRBJ1-2 | . | TRBV30 | . | CAWQVGTPNGYTF | TGTGCCTGGCAGGTCGGAACACCAAATGGCTACACCTTC
TRBJ1-1 | . | TRBV5-4 | . | CASRRAAGNTEAFF | TGTGCCAGCAGGCGTGCAGCCGGGAACACTGAAGCTTTCTTT
TRBJ1-6 | TRBD1 | TRBV30 | . | CAWVTGAGSPLHF | TGTGCCTGGGTAACAGGGGCTGGGTCACCCCTCCACTTT
TRBJ2-7 | . | TRBV5-1 | . | CASSPSGGGDEQYF | TGCGCCAGCAGCCCGAGTGGCGGGGGCGACGAGCAGTACTTC
TRBJ2-2 | TRBD1 | TRBV7-9 | . | CASSHGTGRGGELFF | TGTGCCAGCAGCCACGGGACAGGGCGAGGCGGGGAGCTGTTTTTT
TRBJ1-5 | TRBD1 | TRBV15 | . | CATSRVRGRQPQHF | TGTGCCACCAGCAGAGTCAGGGGGCGTCAGCCCCAGCATTTT